Included here is one TCR beta chain sequence, with context. PCR involved 60 Vbeta and 13 Jbeta primers. The protocol was immunoSEQ multiplex PCR, while the TCRdb copy is restricted to in-frame clones and leaves out a portion. This table holds approximately 150,000 clones, approximately 81% found once. This sample was included in a study of cytomegalovirus exposure and HLA in healthy donors. The germline V gene encodes CDR1 SGHTA and CDR2 FQGTGA. The CDR3 runs 15 residues. The V end was cut by 5 bases, the J end by 0 bases, with 11 bases between. The sequence came from a man in his fifties or sixties in good health and CMV-seropositive. The specimen sequenced was PBMCs. This rearrangement joins TRBV7-3 to TRBJ1-3; no clear D gene. CDR3 DNA sequence: TGTGCCAGCAGCCGTAATTCAGGCTCTGGAAACACCATATATTTT. Translation: CASSRNSGSGNTIYF.